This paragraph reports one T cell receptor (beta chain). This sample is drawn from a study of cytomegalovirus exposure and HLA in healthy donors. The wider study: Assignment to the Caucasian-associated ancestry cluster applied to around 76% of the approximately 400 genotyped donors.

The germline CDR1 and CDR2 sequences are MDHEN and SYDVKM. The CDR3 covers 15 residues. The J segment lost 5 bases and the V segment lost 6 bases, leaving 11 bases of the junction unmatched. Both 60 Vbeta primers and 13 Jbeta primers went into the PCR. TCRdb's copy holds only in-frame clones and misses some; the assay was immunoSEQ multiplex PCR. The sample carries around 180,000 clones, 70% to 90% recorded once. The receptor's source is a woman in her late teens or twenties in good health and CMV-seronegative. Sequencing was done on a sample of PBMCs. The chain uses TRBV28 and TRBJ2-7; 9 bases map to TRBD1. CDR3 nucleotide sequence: TGTGCCAGCAGCCCTGGACAGGGGTCTCCCAACGAGCAGTACTTC. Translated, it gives CASSPGQGSPNEQYF.